This TCR beta chain is from a study of T cell responses to AZD1222 COVID-19 vaccine (dated by TCRdb to the early 2020s). Background for the entire study: AZD1222 recipients whose second dose came at about 4 weeks and those whose second dose came at about 12 weeks were combined into one group, since spike-specific TCR depth and breadth did not differ between the two schedules. Trial participants were enrolled into age subgroups of 18-55, 56-69 and 70-plus years, which contained roughly 140, 27 and 60 TCR-sequenced participants, respectively. A total of over 230 trial participants underwent TCR sequencing, of whom roughly 210 had received two doses of AZD1222 and about 26 had received two doses of the MenACWY control vaccine.

The CDR3 regions of human TCRbeta chains were analyzed by immunosequencing. The study's processing was this. Repertoire TCRs were checked for matches against a reference library of SARS-CoV-2-specific TCRs that had been generated using the MIRA antigen-specificity platform. Breadth was defined as the fraction of unique TCRs that were SARS-CoV-2-associated, and depth was defined as the fraction of total T cells that were SARS-CoV-2-associated. Using the MIRA data, each spike-specific TCR was assigned both to the spike region to which the TCR was reactive and to a CD4 or CD8 class. Log10-transformed breadth and depth values were compared by one-way ANOVA with Sidak's multiple comparisons tests. TCRdb re-hosts the immuneACCESS table, in-frame sequences only. Its copies lack some clones; in the studies checked, an unresolved V gene accounts for under half of them, and the cause for the rest is not known. The D gene and trimming were derived from the DNA, and the V and J assignments and clone size from that table. The sample records some 110,000 clones, about 80% of which are singletons. Clones ranked in the top ten supply roughly 9.5% of the sample.

A word on this clone: Its target antigen remains unknown. Per-base qualities were not stored, and no clone one base away is much larger.

The sample's time point label, decoded: baseline before first vaccination. Samples from vaccinated people were obtained from the UK trials COV001 and COV002, which included a single-blind randomized controlled phase 2/3 trial of AZD1222 (ChAdOx1 nCoV-19) in healthy adults. For TCRbeta chain sequencing, PBMC samples were collected from trial participants at day 0 and at day 28 after the second dose. Paper-wide results and their limitations: Epitopes outside the regions mutated in the B.1.351 and B.1.1.7 variants were reportedly recognized by nearly half of the unique spike-specific TCRs. Conclusions about previously exposed vaccinees are limited because only five to seven AZD1222 recipients were SARS-CoV-2 seropositive at baseline. Most participants were white British and females outnumbered males, and the authors suggested that clonal diversity may have been underestimated. No day 14 peak-response samples were available, so repertoires were characterized only after the peak T cell response. Vaccine-associated CD4 TCRs spanned the whole spike protein, with dominant responses in regions 160-218 and 743-854. In the small 56-69-year group, the increase in depth fell short of significance, most likely because of low power. After two AZD1222 doses, both the breadth and the depth of spike-specific TCRs were significantly higher than at day 0 and than in MenACWY recipients.

From the germline V gene, CDR1 is SGHTA and CDR2 is FQGNSA. V lost 4 bases and J lost 7 bases; the stretch between them is 10 bases long. There are 12 amino acids in the CDR3, from cysteine to phenylalanine inclusive. Just the 36-base CDR3 DNA is kept, in frame starting at base 1. The sample consisted of peripheral blood, taken on day 0 of AZD1222 vaccination. The rearrangement combines TRBV7-2 with TRBJ1-2; no D gene is confidently identified. The TCR comes from an adult in good health. The CDR3 in this case is CASSSMTIGYTF. The DNA sequence is as follows: TGTGCCAGCAGCTCTATGACAATTGGCTACACCTTC.